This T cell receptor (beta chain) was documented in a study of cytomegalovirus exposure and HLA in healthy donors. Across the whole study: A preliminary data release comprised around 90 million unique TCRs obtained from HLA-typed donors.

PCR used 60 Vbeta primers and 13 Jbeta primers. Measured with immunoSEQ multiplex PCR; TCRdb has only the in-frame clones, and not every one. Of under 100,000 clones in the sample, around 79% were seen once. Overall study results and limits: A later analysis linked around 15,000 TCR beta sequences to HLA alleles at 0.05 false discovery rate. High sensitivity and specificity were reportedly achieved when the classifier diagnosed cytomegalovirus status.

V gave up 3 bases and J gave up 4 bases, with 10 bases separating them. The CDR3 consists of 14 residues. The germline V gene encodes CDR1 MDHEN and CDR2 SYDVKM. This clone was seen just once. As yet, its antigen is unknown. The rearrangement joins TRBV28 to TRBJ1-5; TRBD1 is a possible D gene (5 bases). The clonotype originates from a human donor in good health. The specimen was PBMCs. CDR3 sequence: CASSFLGGNQPQHF. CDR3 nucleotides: TGTGCCAGCAGTTTTCTCGGGGGGAATCAGCCCCAGCATTTT.